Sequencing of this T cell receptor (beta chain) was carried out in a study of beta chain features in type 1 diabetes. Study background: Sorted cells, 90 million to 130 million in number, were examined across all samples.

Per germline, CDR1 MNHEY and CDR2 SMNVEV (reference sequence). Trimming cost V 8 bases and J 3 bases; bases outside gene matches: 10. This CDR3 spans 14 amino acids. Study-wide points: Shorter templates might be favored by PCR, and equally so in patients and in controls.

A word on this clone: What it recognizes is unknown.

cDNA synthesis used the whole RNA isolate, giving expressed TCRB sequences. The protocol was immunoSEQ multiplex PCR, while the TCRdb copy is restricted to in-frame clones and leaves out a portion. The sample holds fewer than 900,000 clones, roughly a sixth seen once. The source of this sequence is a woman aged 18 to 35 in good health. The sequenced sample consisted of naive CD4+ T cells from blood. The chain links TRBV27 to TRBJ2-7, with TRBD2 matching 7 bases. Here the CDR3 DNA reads TGTGCCAGCCGCCGGGACTACGATTACTACGAGCAGTACTTC. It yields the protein CASRRDYDYYEQYF.